This T cell receptor (beta chain) was recovered during a study of T-cell memory formation after mild COVID-19. TCRdb reanalysed the 5' RACE reads using MiXCR and keeps one entry per CDR3 protein. The data show about 470,000 distinct CDR3 sequences, around a quarter seen once. This clonotype was picked up many times. Its antigen is as yet unknown. Whole-study results and caveats: Of the contracting clones, CD4+ ones lay mainly in CM and EM, and CD8+ ones in EMRA. CD4/CD8 balance held among clones contracting day 15 to 85, and later expanders leaned CD4+.

The sample comprised PBMCs or a T cell subset sorted from them (not recorded which). The TCR originated in an adult woman who had mild COVID-19 (a few samples of this study predate the infection). Cell type and time point are not known.

CDR3 sequence: CASSSSGGSGELFF. DNA for the CDR3: TGTGCCAGCAGTTCCTCGGGGGGGTCCGGGGAGCTGTTTTTT. The chain uses TRBV12-3 or TRBV12-4 and TRBJ2-2; 8 bases map to TRBD2. With V trimmed by 4 bases and J by 6 bases, 4 bases remained unmatched. The CDR3 has 14 residues.